This entry is about one T cell receptor beta chain. What it binds is not known. The CDR3 has 13 residues. V shed 6 bases and J 6 bases; nucleotides not matched to a gene: 7. Per the germline V gene, CDR1 is MDHEN and CDR2 is SYDVKM. This sample was included in a study of cytomegalovirus exposure and HLA in healthy donors. Study results and caveats: Analysis performed later found 15,000 or so TCR beta sequences associated with HLA alleles at 0.05 false discovery rate. One cluster of highly shared sequence variants probably arose as a sequencing artifact. Among TCR beta chains, those listed as cytomegalovirus-associated numbered about 160.

In the PCR, 60 Vbeta and 13 Jbeta primers were used. The protocol was immunoSEQ multiplex PCR, while the TCRdb copy is restricted to in-frame clones and leaves out a portion. The sample has around 200,000 clones, 60% to 85% seen once. Sequencing was done on a sample of PBMCs. The receptor's source is a male donor in good health and CMV-seronegative. J is TRBJ2-7 and V is TRBV28, with 8 bases identical to TRBD2. CDR3 DNA: TGTGCCAGCAGCGCAGCGGGAGTTGCCGAGCAGTACTTC. It specifies CASSAAGVAEQYF.